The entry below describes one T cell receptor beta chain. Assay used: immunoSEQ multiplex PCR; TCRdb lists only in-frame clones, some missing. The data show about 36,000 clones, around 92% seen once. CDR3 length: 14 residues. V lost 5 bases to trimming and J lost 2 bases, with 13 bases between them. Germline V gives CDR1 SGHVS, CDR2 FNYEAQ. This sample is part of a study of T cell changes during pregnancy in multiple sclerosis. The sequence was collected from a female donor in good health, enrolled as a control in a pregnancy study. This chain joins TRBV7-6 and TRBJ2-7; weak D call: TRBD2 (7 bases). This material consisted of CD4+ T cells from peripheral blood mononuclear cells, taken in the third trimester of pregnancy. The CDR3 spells CASSRWGGPYEQYF. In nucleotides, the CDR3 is TGTGCCAGCAGCCGTTGGGGGGGGCCCTACGAGCAGTACTTC.